The 30 T cell receptor beta chains below all came from one sample that was sequenced in a study of CD8 T cells in ankylosing spondylitis. TCRdb analysed the 5' RACE reads with MiXCR anew, one entry per CDR3 protein. In the table there are about 130,000 distinct CDR3 sequences, about 7% of which are singletons. Sequenced input: blood, either unsorted or a sorted T cell fraction (not recorded which). These receptors all come from a female donor with ankylosing spondylitis or in good health (not recorded which).

This chain connects TRBV5-6 to TRBJ2-5; D call uncertain. The V end was cut by 9 bases, the J end by 5 bases, with 17 bases between. Germline V gene sequence: CDR1 SGHDT, CDR2 YYEEEE. The CDR3 length is 13 residues. CDR3 amino acids: CAMSLRHGETQYF. For the CDR3, the DNA is TGTGCCATGAGCCTCCGGCACGGGGAGACCCAGTACTTC.

This clonotype came up many times. The chain recombines TRBV3-1 with TRBJ2-3, with 7 bases aligning to TRBD2. Looked up from germline, CDR1 is LGHDT and CDR2 is YNNKEL (reference sequence). After removal of 1 base from V and 4 bases from J, the junction contained 5 bases not matched to a gene. The CDR3 consists of 15 residues. The CDR3 DNA is TGTGCCAGCAGCCAAGGGCTAGCGGCCCCAGATACGCAGTATTTT. Amino acids: CASSQGLAAPDTQYF.

This clonotype showed up many times. The chain has TRBV7-6 and TRBJ1-1, with 9 bases aligning to TRBD1. Looked up from germline, CDR1 is SGHVS and CDR2 is FNYEAQ. This CDR3 comprises 15 residues. Trimming removed 5 bases from V and 4 bases from J; junction bases left unmatched: 8. For the CDR3, the DNA is TGTGCCAGCAGCATATCCGGGACAGGGCCCACTGAAGCTTTCTTT. It yields the protein CASSISGTGPTEAFF.

Many counts were recorded for this clonotype. This sequence joins TRBV12-3 or TRBV12-4 and TRBJ1-5; D is possibly TRBD1 (5 bases). V was shortened by 1 base and J by 6 bases, with 16 bases between the two germline ends. This CDR3 region has 16 residues. As DNA, the CDR3 is TGTGCCAGCAGTTTAGAGGGGACCCTCGGATCTCAGCCCCAGCATTTT. Protein sequence: CASSLEGTLGSQPQHF.

This clonotype appeared many times. This rearrangement joins TRBV2 to TRBJ2-3; 8 positions match TRBD2. Germline V CDR1 and CDR2: SNHLY, FYNNEI. The CDR3 runs 15 residues. After removal of 6 bases from V and 2 bases from J, the junction contained 7 bases not matched to a gene. The CDR3 nucleotides read TGTGCCAGCAGGGATGACGGGGGGGCCACAGATACGCAGTATTTT. It codes for CASRDDGGATDTQYF.

There are many counts of this clonotype. The chain recombines TRBV30 with TRBJ2-1, with a tentative D call TRBD2 (5 bases). This CDR3 is built from 13 residues. The germline CDR1 and CDR2 sequences are GTSNPN and SVGIG (reference sequence). The ends were cut back, 5 bases at V and 7 bases at J, with 15 bases in the middle. CDR3 region: CAWGDLLVNEQFF. For the CDR3, the DNA is TGTGCCTGGGGGGATCTACTAGTGAATGAGCAGTTCTTC.

At least ten counts were recorded for this clonotype. The rearrangement uses TRBV12-3 or TRBV12-4 and TRBJ2-2; TRBD1 matches at 8 bases. This CDR3 has 15 residues. With 6 bases clipped from V and 4 bases from J, the junction kept 7 bases outside the gene matches. CDR3 sequence reads: CASSFNGQGTGELFF. The CDR3 nucleotides read TGTGCCAGCAGCTTTAACGGACAGGGCACCGGGGAGCTGTTTTTT.

This clonotype was recorded a few times. The chain is built from TRBV28 and TRBJ1-5, with TRBD1 as a possible D gene (5 bases). Germline CDR1 is MDHEN and CDR2 is SYDVKM. The CDR3 extends over 14 amino acids. V was pared by 7 bases and J by 6 bases, with 16 bases between. In nucleotides, the CDR3 is TGTGCCAGCACCTCAGGGTCGAACGGTCAGCCCCAGCATTTT. It encodes CASTSGSNGQPQHF. The whole variable domain, filled in from reference TRBV28 and TRBJ1-5, reads DVKVTQSSRYLVKRTGEKVFLECVQDMDHENMFWYRQDPGLGLRLIYFSYDVKMKEKGDIPEGYSVSREKKERFSLILESASTNQTSMYLCASTSGSNGQPQHFGDGTRLSIL.

This clonotype was observed at least ten times. V and J are TRBV5-1 and TRBJ1-2; D unclear. Germline values: CDR1 SGHRS, CDR2 YFSETQ. The CDR3 consists of 13 residues. V was shortened by 4 bases and J by 8 bases, with 15 bases between the two germline ends. CDR3 region: CASSGMQTGGYTF. In DNA, the CDR3 is TGCGCCAGCAGCGGGATGCAGACCGGGGGCTACACCTTC.

The V gene is TRBV7-8, the J gene TRBJ2-5; D might be TRBD2 (5 bases). The length of the CDR3 is 14 residues. Trimming took 2 bases from V and 5 from J, leaving 12 bases between them. Germline CDR1 is SGHVS and CDR2 is FQNEAQ. The CDR3 region has the DNA TGTGCCAGCAGCTTAAGGACTGAATGGGAGACCCAGTACTTC. This sequence encodes CASSLRTEWETQYF.

The rearrangement joins TRBV12-3 or TRBV12-4 to TRBJ1-5; D unclear. The V and J ends lost 3 bases and 7 bases respectively, with 16 bases between them. The CDR3 extends over 15 amino acids. This chain's CDR3 is CASSFGVRGKQPQHF. As DNA, the CDR3 is TGTGCCAGCAGTTTTGGGGTAAGAGGGAAACAGCCCCAGCATTTT.

This clonotype was observed at least ten times. This rearrangement joins TRBV5-1 to TRBJ1-2; unclear D gene. Germline V CDR1 and CDR2: SGHRS, YFSETQ. The ends were cut back, 0 bases at V and 5 bases at J, with 11 bases in the middle. The CDR3 spans 14 residues. CDR3 DNA: TGCGCCAGCAGCTTGGGATCGGGGATATATGGCTACACCTTC. The encoded protein is CASSLGSGIYGYTF.

The chain employs TRBV7-9 and TRBJ1-1; the match to TRBD1 covers 11 bases. In germline, CDR1 is SEHNR, CDR2 FQNEAQ (reference sequence). V shed 5 bases and J 10 bases; nucleotides not matched to a gene: 9. This CDR3 has 14 residues. For the CDR3, the DNA is TGTGCCAGCAGCCCACGGACAGGGGGCGCGGGAGCTTTCTTT. Translation gives CASSPRTGGAGAFF.

In this sample, this clonotype turned up many times. The gene calls are TRBV20-1 and TRBJ2-7; 8 nucleotides match TRBD1. The trim removed 3 bases at V and 4 bases at J, leaving 8 bases unmatched. CDR1 is DFQATT and CDR2 is SNEGSKA in the germline V gene (reference sequence). The CDR3 has 14 residues. The CDR3 nucleotides read TGCAGTGCTAGGGAACAGGGGGAACTATACGAGCAGTACTTC. It yields the protein CSAREQGELYEQYF.

This clonotype has a handful of counts. This chain joins TRBV7-2 and TRBJ2-7, with D possibly being TRBD2 (6 bases). V was trimmed by 8 bases and J by 2 bases, leaving 16 bases between them. CDR1 is SGHTA, CDR2 FQGNSA, per germline. This CDR3 has 14 residues. DNA for the CDR3: TGTGCCAGCGCCTGGCTGGGAGGCGCCTACGAGCAGTACTTC. Translating gives CASAWLGGAYEQYF.

This clonotype came up many times. The genes are TRBV29-1 and TRBJ1-1; D gene unclear. Germline V gives CDR1 SQVTM, CDR2 ANQGSEA. This CDR3 comprises 11 residues. V gave up 3 bases and J gave up 12 bases, with 14 bases separating them. CDR3 loop: CSVDEARVTFF. The CDR3 coding sequence is TGCAGCGTTGATGAGGCACGGGTGACTTTCTTT.

This clonotype came up many times. Here the CDR3 reads CAWSRIGGYTF. In nucleotides, the CDR3 is TGTGCCTGGAGTCGGATAGGCGGCTACACCTTC. V is TRBV30 and J is TRBJ1-2; D call uncertain. The germline gives CDR1 GTSNPN, CDR2 SVGIG (reference sequence). Trimming removed 2 bases at V and 8 bases at J, with 9 bases between. This CDR3 region has 11 residues.

This clonotype occurred many times. The J gene is TRBJ2-7, the V gene TRBV29-1, with D possibly TRBD2 on 6 matching bases. This CDR3 is built from 14 residues. CDR1 and CDR2 (germline): SQVTM, ANQGSEA. Trimming cost V 4 bases and J 2 bases, with 15 bases left between them. CDR3 in amino acids: CSVGRRGNPYEQYF. CDR3 DNA: TGCAGCGTTGGTCGGCGGGGAAATCCCTACGAGCAGTACTTC.

At least ten counts were recorded for this clonotype. V is TRBV20-1 and J is TRBJ2-3, with TRBD2 matching 10 bases. V was pared by 3 bases and J by 2 bases, with 8 bases of the junction left unmatched. The CDR3 sequence is 16 residues long. Germline CDR1 reads DFQATT; CDR2 reads SNEGSKA (reference sequence). The CDR3 sequence: CSASFERGGFTDTQYF. CDR3 in DNA: TGCAGTGCTAGCTTCGAGCGGGGGGGCTTCACAGATACGCAGTATTTT.

At least ten counts were recorded for this clonotype. The chain carries TRBV6-1 and TRBJ2-1; a possible D gene is TRBD1 (7 bases). V gave up 8 bases and J gave up 5 bases, with 19 bases separating them. Per the germline V gene, CDR1 is MNHNS and CDR2 is SASEGT. There are 15 residues in the CDR3. CDR3 residues: CASAPGGLLDNEQFF. The CDR3 bases are TGTGCCAGCGCCCCAGGGGGGCTCCTGGACAATGAGCAGTTCTTC.

CDR3 in amino acids: CCSRTQERGDTDTQYF. The CDR3 nucleotides are TGCTGCTCTAGGACCCAGGAGCGGGGGGACACAGATACGCAGTATTTT. The rearrangement joins TRBV20-1 to TRBJ2-3, with 9 nucleotides matching TRBD2. In germline, CDR1 is DFQATT, CDR2 SNEGSKA (reference sequence). There are 16 residues in the CDR3.

This clonotype was detected many times. The chain is built from TRBV7-2 and TRBJ1-5; 8 bases agree with TRBD1. The CDR3 consists of 15 residues. Unmatched junction bases numbered 6, after V lost 5 bases and J lost 3 bases. In germline, CDR1 is SGHTA, CDR2 FQGNSA. The CDR3 coding sequence is TGTGCCAGCAGCCGCCTGACAGGGGCCAATCAGCCCCAGCATTTT. This codes for CASSRLTGANQPQHF.

This clonotype was counted at least ten times. The chain links TRBV4-2 to TRBJ1-5, with D perhaps TRBD1 (5 bases). The CDR3 is 15 amino acids. V was shortened by 0 bases and J by 6 bases, with 12 bases between the two germline ends. Germline V gives CDR1 LGHNA, CDR2 YNFKEQ. The CDR3 loop is CASSQDRGRSQPQHF. CDR3 in DNA: TGTGCCAGCAGCCAAGATCGGGGACGTAGTCAGCCCCAGCATTTT.

This clonotype was counted many times. V gene TRBV5-5 combines with J gene TRBJ2-7; the D call may be TRBD1 or TRBD2 (5 bases each). Germline V gene data show CDR1 as SGHKS and CDR2 as YYEKEE (reference sequence). V lost 3 bases and J 4 bases, leaving 17 bases between the germline ends. The CDR3 sequence is 15 residues long. CDR3 amino acids: CASSSGTQGPYEQYF. DNA for the CDR3: TGTGCCAGCAGCTCCGGGACCCAGGGCCCATACGAGCAGTACTTC.

This clonotype was detected many times. This chain links TRBV4-1 with TRBJ2-3; D is undetermined. The CDR3 loop spans 13 amino acids. Germline V gene sequence: CDR1 MGHRA, CDR2 YSYEKL. Trimming removed 5 bases at V and 6 bases at J, with 12 bases between. In DNA form, the CDR3 reads TGCGCCAGCAGCTCCTGGACCGGTGATACGCAGTATTTT. Protein product: CASSSWTGDTQYF.

This clonotype was counted at least ten times. The chain couples TRBV6-1 to TRBJ2-7; unclear D gene. Trimming pared 0 bases from V and 0 bases from J, leaving 12 bases between. The V gene's germline CDR1 is MNHNS and CDR2 SASEGT. The CDR3 runs to 16 residues. CDR3 loop: CASSEALVGNSYEQYF. DNA for the CDR3: TGTGCCAGCAGTGAAGCGCTCGTAGGAAACTCCTACGAGCAGTACTTC.

This clonotype was found many times. The chain has TRBV6-1 and TRBJ1-6, with a weak D call TRBD1 (5 bases). Trimming removed 7 bases from V and 0 bases from J, with 13 bases in between. There are 16 residues in the CDR3. Germline CDR1 MNHNS, CDR2 SASEGT. CDR3 sequence reads: CASIRQGDSYNSPLHF. CDR3 coding DNA: TGTGCCAGCATTCGGCAGGGAGACTCCTATAATTCACCCCTCCACTTT.

This clonotype was counted at least ten times. This chain links TRBV6-1 with TRBJ2-7; D is possibly TRBD1 or TRBD2 (5 bases each). Between the trimmed V and J ends, which lost 6 bases and 4 bases, there was a span of 13 bases. Germline CDR1 MNHNS, CDR2 SASEGT. The CDR3 has 13 residues. This CDR3 is CASSPTWGYEQYF. The CDR3 DNA reads TGTGCCAGCAGCCCGACCTGGGGGTACGAGCAGTACTTC.

This clonotype was counted ten times or more. CDR3 sequence reads: CASTRSGLTGELFF. The CDR3 region has the DNA TGTGCCAGCACCCGATCAGGGCTTACCGGGGAGCTGTTTTTT. This sequence joins TRBV12-3 or TRBV12-4 and TRBJ2-2; D is possibly TRBD1 (5 bases). Trimming removed 7 bases at V and 5 bases at J, with 14 bases between. The CDR3 is made up of 14 amino acids.

Remarks on this clonotype: A read error may explain this, as a much larger clone is one base away. The rearrangement joins TRBV12-3 or TRBV12-4 to TRBJ1-5; the D is unclear. CDR3 length: 18 amino acids. CDR3 in DNA: TGTGCCATCAGTTTACTAATGAGTCCGAAGAGAGTCAATCAGCCCCAGCATTTT. It encodes CAISLLMSPKRVNQPQHF.